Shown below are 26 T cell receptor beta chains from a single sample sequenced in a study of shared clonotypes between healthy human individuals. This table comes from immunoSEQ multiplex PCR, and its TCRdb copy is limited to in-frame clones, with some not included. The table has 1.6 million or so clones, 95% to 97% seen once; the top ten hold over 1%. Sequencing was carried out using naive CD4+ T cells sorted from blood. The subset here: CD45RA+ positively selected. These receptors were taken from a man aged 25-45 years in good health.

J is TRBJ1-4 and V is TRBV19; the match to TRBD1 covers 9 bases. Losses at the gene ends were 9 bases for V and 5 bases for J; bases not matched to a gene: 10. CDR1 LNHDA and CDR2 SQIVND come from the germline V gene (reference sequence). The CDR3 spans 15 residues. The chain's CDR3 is CASALTGTGNEKLFF. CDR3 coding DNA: TGTGCCAGCGCGCTAACCGGGACAGGGAATGAAAAACTGTTTTTT.

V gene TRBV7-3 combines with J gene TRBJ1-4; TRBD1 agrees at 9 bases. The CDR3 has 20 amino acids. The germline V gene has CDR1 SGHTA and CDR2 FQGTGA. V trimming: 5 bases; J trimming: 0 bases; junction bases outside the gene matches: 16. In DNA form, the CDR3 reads TGTGCCAGCAGCCCCACCGGTACGGACAGGGGCACCCCAACTAATGAAAAACTGTTTTTT. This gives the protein CASSPTGTDRGTPTNEKLFF.

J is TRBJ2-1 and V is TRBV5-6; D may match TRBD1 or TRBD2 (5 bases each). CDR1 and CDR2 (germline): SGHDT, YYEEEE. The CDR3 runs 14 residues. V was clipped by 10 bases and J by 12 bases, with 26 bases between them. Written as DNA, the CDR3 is TGTGCCGACCAGACAGTCGTACTAGTTGTCGGGCAGTTCTTC. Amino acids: CADQTVVLVVGQFF.

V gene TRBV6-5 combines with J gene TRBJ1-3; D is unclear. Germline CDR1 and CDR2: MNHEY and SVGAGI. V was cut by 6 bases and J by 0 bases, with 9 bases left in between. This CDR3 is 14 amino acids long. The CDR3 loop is CASSLPASGNTIYF. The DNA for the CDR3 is TGTGCCAGCAGCCTCCCGGCCTCTGGAAACACCATATATTTT.

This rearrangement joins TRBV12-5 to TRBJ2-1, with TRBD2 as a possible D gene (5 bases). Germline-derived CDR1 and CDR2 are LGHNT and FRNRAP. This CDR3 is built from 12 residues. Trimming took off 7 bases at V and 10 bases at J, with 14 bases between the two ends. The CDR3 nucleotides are TGTGCTAGTGAAGTAAGGAGGCAGGAGCAGTTCTTC. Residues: CASEVRRQEQFF. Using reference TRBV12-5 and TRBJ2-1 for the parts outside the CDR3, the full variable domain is DARVTQTPRHKVTEMGQEVTMRCQPILGHNTVFWYRQTMMQGLELLAYFRNRAPLDDSGMPKDRFSAEMPDATLATLKIQPSEPRDSAVYFCASEVRRQEQFFGPGTRLTVL.

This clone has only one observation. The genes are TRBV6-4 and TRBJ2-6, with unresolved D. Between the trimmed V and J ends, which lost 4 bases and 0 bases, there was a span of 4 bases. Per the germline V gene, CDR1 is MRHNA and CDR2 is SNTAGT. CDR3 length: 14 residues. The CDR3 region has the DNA TGTGCCAGCAGTGGAGGCTCTGGGGCCAACGTCCTGACTTTC. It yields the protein CASSGGSGANVLTF.

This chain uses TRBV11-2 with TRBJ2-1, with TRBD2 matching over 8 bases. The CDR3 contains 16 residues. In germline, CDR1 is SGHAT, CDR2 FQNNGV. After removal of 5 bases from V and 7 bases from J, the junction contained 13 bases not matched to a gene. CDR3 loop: CASSLPTSAIRNEQFF. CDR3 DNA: TGTGCCAGCAGCCTCCCGACTAGCGCAATAAGGAATGAGCAGTTCTTC.

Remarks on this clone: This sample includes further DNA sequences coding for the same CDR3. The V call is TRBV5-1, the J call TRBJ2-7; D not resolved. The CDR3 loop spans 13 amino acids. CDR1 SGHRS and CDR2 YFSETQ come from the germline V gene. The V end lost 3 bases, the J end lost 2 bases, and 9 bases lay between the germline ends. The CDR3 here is CASSSGRAYEQYF. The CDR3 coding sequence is TGCGCCAGCAGCTCCGGACGGGCCTACGAGCAGTACTTC.

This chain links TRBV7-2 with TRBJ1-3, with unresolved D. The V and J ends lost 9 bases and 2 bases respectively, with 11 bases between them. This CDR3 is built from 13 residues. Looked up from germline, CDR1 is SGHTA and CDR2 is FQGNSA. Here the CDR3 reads CASNPEPGNTIYF. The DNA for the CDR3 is TGTGCCAGTAATCCGGAGCCTGGAAACACCATATATTTT.

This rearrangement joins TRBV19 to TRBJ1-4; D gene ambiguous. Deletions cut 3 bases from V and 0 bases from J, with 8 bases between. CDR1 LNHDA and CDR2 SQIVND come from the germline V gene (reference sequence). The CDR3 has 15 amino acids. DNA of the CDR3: TGTGCCAGTAGTATCAGCAGAGCAACTAATGAAAAACTGTTTTTT. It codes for CASSISRATNEKLFF.

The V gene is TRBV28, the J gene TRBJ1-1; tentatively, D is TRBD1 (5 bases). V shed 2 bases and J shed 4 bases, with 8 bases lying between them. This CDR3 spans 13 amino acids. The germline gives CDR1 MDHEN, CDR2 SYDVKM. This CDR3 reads CASSLQGPTEAFF. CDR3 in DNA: TGTGCCAGCAGTTTACAGGGCCCCACTGAAGCTTTCTTT. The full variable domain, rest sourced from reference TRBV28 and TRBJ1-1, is DVKVTQSSRYLVKRTGEKVFLECVQDMDHENMFWYRQDPGLGLRLIYFSYDVKMKEKGDIPEGYSVSREKKERFSLILESASTNQTSMYLCASSLQGPTEAFFGQGTRLTVV.

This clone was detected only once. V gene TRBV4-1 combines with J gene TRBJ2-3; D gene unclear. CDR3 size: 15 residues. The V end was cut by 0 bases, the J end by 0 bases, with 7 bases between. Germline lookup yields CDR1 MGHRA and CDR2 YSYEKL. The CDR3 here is CASSQDFSSTDTQYF. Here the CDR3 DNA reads TGCGCCAGCAGCCAAGACTTTTCGAGCACAGATACGCAGTATTTT.

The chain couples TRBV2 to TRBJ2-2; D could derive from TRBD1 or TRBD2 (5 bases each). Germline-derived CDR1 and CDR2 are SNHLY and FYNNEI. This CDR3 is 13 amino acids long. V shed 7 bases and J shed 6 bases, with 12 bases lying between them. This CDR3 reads CASNPGRAGELFF. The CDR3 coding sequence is TGTGCCAGCAACCCAGGGCGGGCCGGGGAGCTGTTTTTT.

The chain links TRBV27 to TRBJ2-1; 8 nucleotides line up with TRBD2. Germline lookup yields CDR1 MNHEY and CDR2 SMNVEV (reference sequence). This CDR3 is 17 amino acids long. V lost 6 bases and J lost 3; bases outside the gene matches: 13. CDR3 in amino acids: CASRQTPGLGIYNEQFF. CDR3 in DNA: TGTGCCAGCAGACAAACTCCGGGACTAGGGATCTACAATGAGCAGTTCTTC.

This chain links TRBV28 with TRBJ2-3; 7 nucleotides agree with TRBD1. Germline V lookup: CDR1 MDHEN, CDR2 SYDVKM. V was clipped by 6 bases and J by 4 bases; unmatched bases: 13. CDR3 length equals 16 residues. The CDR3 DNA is TGTGCCAGCAGCCCACCTCCCGGGACAGCCTCAGATACGCAGTATTTT. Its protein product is CASSPPPGTASDTQYF.

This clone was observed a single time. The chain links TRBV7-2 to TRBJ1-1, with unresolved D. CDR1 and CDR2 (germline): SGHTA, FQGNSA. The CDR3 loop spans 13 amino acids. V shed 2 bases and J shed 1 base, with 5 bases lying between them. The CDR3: CASSLYGNTEAFF. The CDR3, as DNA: TGTGCCAGCAGCTTATACGGGAACACTGAAGCTTTCTTT.

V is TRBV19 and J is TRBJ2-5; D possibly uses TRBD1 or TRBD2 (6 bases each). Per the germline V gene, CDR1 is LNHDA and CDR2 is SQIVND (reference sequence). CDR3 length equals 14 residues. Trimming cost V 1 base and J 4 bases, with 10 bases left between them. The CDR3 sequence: CASSIGGALETQYF. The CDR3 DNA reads TGTGCCAGTAGTATAGGGGGGGCCTTAGAGACCCAGTACTTC.

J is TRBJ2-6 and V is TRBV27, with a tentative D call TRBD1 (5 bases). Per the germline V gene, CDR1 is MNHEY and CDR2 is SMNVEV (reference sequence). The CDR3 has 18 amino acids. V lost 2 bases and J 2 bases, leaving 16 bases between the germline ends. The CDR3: CASSLQVQGRTGANVLTF. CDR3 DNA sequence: TGTGCCAGCAGTTTACAGGTTCAGGGTCGAACTGGGGCCAACGTCCTGACTTTC.

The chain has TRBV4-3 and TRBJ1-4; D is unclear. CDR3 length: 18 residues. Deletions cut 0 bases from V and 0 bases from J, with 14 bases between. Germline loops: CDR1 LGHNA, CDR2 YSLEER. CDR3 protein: CASSQDPPPVATNEKLFF. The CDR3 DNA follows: TGCGCCAGCAGCCAAGACCCCCCTCCAGTGGCAACTAATGAAAAACTGTTTTTT.

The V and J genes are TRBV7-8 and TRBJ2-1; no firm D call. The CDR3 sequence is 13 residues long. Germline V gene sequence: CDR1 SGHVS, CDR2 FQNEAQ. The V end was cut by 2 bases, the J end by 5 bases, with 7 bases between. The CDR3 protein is CASSLNSDNEQFF. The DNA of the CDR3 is TGTGCCAGCAGCTTAAACTCAGACAATGAGCAGTTCTTC.

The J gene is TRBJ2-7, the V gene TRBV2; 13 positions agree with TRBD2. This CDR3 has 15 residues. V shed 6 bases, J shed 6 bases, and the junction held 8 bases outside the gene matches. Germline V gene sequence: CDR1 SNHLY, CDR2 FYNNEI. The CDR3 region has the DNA TGTGCCAGCAGCCAACTAGCGGGAGGGCCCATCGAGCAGTACTTC. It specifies CASSQLAGGPIEQYF.

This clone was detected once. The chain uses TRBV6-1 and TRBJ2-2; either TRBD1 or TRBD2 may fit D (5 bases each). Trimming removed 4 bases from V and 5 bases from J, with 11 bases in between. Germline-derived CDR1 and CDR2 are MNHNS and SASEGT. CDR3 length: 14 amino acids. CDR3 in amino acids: CASSVVRETGELFF. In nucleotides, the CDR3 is TGTGCCAGCAGTGTGGTCAGGGAGACCGGGGAGCTGTTTTTT.

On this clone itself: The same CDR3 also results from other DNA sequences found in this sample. The CDR3 region has the DNA TGTGCCAGCAGCGGGACAGCTAATGAAAAACTGTTTTTT. Translation gives CASSGTANEKLFF. V gene TRBV2 combines with J gene TRBJ1-4; 7 positions agree with TRBD1. V shed 6 bases, J shed 3 bases, and the junction held 1 base outside the gene matches. Germline V gene lookup returns CDR1 SNHLY and CDR2 FYNNEI. The length of the CDR3 is 13 residues.

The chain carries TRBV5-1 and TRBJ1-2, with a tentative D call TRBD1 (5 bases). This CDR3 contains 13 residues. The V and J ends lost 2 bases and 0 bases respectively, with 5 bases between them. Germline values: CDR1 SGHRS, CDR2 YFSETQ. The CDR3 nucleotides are TGCGCCAGCAGCTTACAGGCTAACTATGGCTACACCTTC. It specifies CASSLQANYGYTF. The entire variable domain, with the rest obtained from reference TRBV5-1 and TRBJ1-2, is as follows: KAGVTQTPRYLIKTRGQQVTLSCSPISGHRSVSWYQQTPGQGLQFLFEYFSETQRNKGNFPGRFSGRQFSNSRSEMNVSTLELGDSALYLCASSLQANYGYTFGSGTRLTVV.

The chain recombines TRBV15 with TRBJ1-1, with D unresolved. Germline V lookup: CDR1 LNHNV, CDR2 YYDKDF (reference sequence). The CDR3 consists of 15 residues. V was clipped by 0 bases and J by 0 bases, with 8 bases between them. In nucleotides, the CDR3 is TGTGCCACCAGCAGAGAAAATACCATGAACACTGAAGCTTTCTTT. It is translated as CATSRENTMNTEAFF. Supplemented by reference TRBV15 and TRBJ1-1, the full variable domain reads DAMVIQNPRYQVTQFGKPVTLSCSQTLNHNVMYWYQQKSSQAPKLLFHYYDKDFNNEADTPDNFQSRRPNTSFCFLDIRSPGLGDTAMYLCATSRENTMNTEAFFGQGTRLTVV.

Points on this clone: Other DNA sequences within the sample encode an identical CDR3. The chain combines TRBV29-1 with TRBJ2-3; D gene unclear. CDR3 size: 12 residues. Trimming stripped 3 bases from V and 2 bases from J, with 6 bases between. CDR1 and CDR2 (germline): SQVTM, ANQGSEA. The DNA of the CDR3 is TGCAGCGTTGACCCCGCCACAGATACGCAGTATTTT. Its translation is CSVDPATDTQYF.